The 6 T cell receptor beta chains below come from one sample, sequenced in a study of T cell responses to AZD1222 COVID-19 vaccine. Assay: immunoSEQ multiplex PCR; the TCRdb copy retains only in-frame clones and omits some. The top ten hold around 10% of the sample, which has about 84,000 clones, around nine tenths seen once. The sequencing used peripheral blood, collected 28 days after the second AZD1222 dose. The receptor set was obtained from an adult who received the AZD1222 COVID-19 vaccine.

Regarding this clone: A far larger clone is just one base off, so this is likely a read error. Here the CDR3 reads CACGGRRGGDTGELFF. The CDR3 DNA follows: TGTGCCTGCGGGGGGCGGCGGGGGGGCGACACCGGGGAGCTGTTTTTT. V is TRBV11-3 and J is TRBJ2-2; 9 nucleotides match TRBD2. The V gene end was trimmed by 11 bases and the J gene end by 3 bases; junction bases not matched to a gene: 13. The germline CDR1 and CDR2 sequences are SGHNT and YENEEA. CDR3 length equals 16 residues. The variable domain in full, completed from reference TRBV11-3 and TRBJ2-2, reads EAGVVQSPRYKIIEKKQPVAFWCNPISGHNTLYWYLQNLGQGPELLIRYENEEAVDDSQLPKDRFSAERLKGVDSTLKIQPAELGDSAVYLCACGGRRGGDTGELFFGEGSRLTVL.

The chain joins TRBV2 to TRBJ2-3; 10 positions match TRBD2. V lost 6 bases, J lost 5 bases, and 5 bases stayed unmatched. Germline V gene data show CDR1 as SNHLY and CDR2 as FYNNEI. The CDR3 totals 14 residues. CDR3 DNA sequence: TGTGCCAGCAGGGACCCTAGCGGGGGAGATACGCAGTATTTT. This translates into CASRDPSGGDTQYF.

CDR3 amino acids: CASSLDRNNEQFF. The CDR3 bases are TGTGCCAGCAGCTTAGATAGAAACAATGAGCAGTTCTTC. The genes are TRBV11-2 and TRBJ2-1; no definite D call. This CDR3 region has 13 residues. V shed 0 bases and J shed 5 bases, with 5 bases lying between them. Germline V gene data show CDR1 as SGHAT and CDR2 as FQNNGV.

The chain's CDR3 is CASSQGGIGTEAFF. The CDR3 nucleotides read TGTGCCAGCAGCCAAGGGGGGATTGGCACTGAAGCTTTCTTT. The chain joins TRBV3-1 (or the pseudogene TRBV3-2) to TRBJ1-1; a weak D match, TRBD1 (5 bases). V gave up 1 base and J gave up 4 bases, with 10 bases separating them. This CDR3 is 14 amino acids long. CDR1 and CDR2 (germline): LGHDT, YNNKEL (reference sequence).

The genes are TRBV11-3 and TRBJ1-4; possible D gene TRBD1, 6 bases. CDR3 length: 15 residues. Trimming stripped 7 bases from V and 3 bases from J, with 15 bases between. Germline loops: CDR1 SGHNT, CDR2 YENEEA. The CDR3 region is CASIKGGEPNEKLFF. The CDR3 nucleotides are TGTGCCAGCATCAAAGGGGGGGAGCCTAATGAAAAACTGTTTTTT.

V usage is TRBV20-1 and J usage is TRBJ1-2; D is perhaps TRBD1 (5 bases). This CDR3 region has 14 residues. Germline V lookup: CDR1 DFQATT, CDR2 SNEGSKA (reference sequence). V lost 3 bases to trimming and J lost 4 bases, with 15 bases between them. This CDR3 is CSASPAGQGYGYTF. The CDR3 nucleotides read TGCAGTGCTAGTCCGGCAGGGCAGGGCTATGGCTACACCTTC.